These T cell receptor beta chains were read from a single sample in a study of CD8+ T cells in alopecia areata. Clones were read by immunoSEQ multiplex PCR, and TCRdb kept only the in-frame ones, dropping some. The sample consists of fewer than 250,000 clones, 35% to 45% of them appearing once. Sequenced here: CD4+ T cells sorted from blood, sampled between weeks 30 and 35, from a patient treated with tofacitinib. The receptor source for this set is a human donor with alopecia areata. Both conserved end residues are part of each CDR3. D genes are given only for firm matches. Clone size appears in some rows only: once, few, many, or a class for an expanded clone.

TGCGCCAGCAGCCTCCGAAGACAGGCGTACTATGGCTACACCTTC CASSLRRQAYYGYTF TRBJ1-2 NA NA TRBV4-1
TGTGCCATAACGTCCCTGGGGAATTCACCCCTCCACTTT CAITSLGNSPLHF TRBJ1-6 few NA TRBV6-1
TGTGCCAGCAGCCAAGAGCTCTGGACAGGGACCGGGGAGCTGTTTTTT CASSQELWTGTGELFF TRBJ2-2 NA TRBD1 TRBV14
TGTGCCAGCAGCTTAGCAGGGACCAATCTACGAGAGCAGTACTTC CASSLAGTNLREQYF TRBJ2-7 NA NA TRBV7-2
TGTGCCTGGGGGATCATAGCGGGGTACTACAATGAGCAGTTCTTC CAWGIIAGYYNEQFF TRBJ2-1 few TRBD2 TRBV30
TGCGCCAGCCAGAATTTGGCGAACACCGGGGAGCTGTTTTTT CASQNLANTGELFF TRBJ2-2 NA NA TRBV4-1
TGTGCCAGCAGCCCCCGGGACAGGGGGCAATACGAGCAGTACTTC CASSPRDRGQYEQYF TRBJ2-7 once TRBD1 TRBV5-4
TGCAGCGCAGCGTTGACGTCAGGGCTCAACACCGGGGAGCTGTTTTTT CSAALTSGLNTGELFF TRBJ2-2 few NA TRBV29-1
TGTGCCAGCTCGTTCGCGGGGGATACAGCCAAGCAGTACTTC CASSFAGDTAKQYF TRBJ2-7 NA TRBD2 TRBV18
TGTGCCAGCACCCTGACATTGCCCGGGACCTTCTATGGCTACACCTTC CASTLTLPGTFYGYTF TRBJ1-2 few NA TRBV7-9
TGTGCCTGGAGTGGCAGGGTGGGCAATCAGCCCCAGCATTTT CAWSGRVGNQPQHF TRBJ1-5 few NA TRBV30
TGTGCCTTTTCAGGGTGGGGCAATCAGCCCCAGCATTTT CAFSGWGNQPQHF TRBJ1-5 NA NA TRBV30
TGCAGCGTTGTAGCGGGAGTACGGAATGAGCAGTTCTTC CSVVAGVRNEQFF TRBJ2-1 few TRBD2 TRBV29-1
TGTGCCAGCTCCCCCGGGACAGGTCGCGAGCAGTACTTC CASSPGTGREQYF TRBJ2-7 NA TRBD1 TRBV18
TGTGCCAGCTCACCTCGGGAGTTGGTGGAGACCCAGTACTTC CASSPRELVETQYF TRBJ2-5 NA NA TRBV18
TGTGCCAGCAGGAGGGACTGGGATCACTACGAGCAGTACTTC CASRRDWDHYEQYF TRBJ2-7 NA NA TRBV6-6
TGTGCCAGCAGCCCCCTTGGGCCCGCTAAACAAGAGACCCAGTACTTC CASSPLGPAKQETQYF TRBJ2-5 NA NA TRBV7-6
TGCGCCAGCACCTTCCGGGACCCGAACACTGAAGCTTTCTTT CASTFRDPNTEAFF TRBJ1-1 NA NA TRBV5-1
TGTGCCATCAGTGAGTCGACTCCGGGGGGGAGGACGCAGTATTTT CAISESTPGGRTQYF TRBJ2-3 few TRBD2 TRBV10-3
TGTGCCAGCAGCCTCAGTCCGGTCACTGAAGCTTTCTTT CASSLSPVTEAFF TRBJ1-1 NA NA TRBV9
TGTGCCAGCAGCTTAGGACTATCGAAGCTAACCTACGAGCAGTACTTC CASSLGLSKLTYEQYF TRBJ2-7 few NA TRBV7-9
TGTGCCAGCGCTAGCGGGGGTAGCTCCTACAATGAGCAGTTCTTC CASASGGSSYNEQFF TRBJ2-1 NA TRBD2 TRBV7-2
TGTGCCAGCAGCCCCCAGGGACAGACGACCGGGGAGCTGTTTTTT CASSPQGQTTGELFF TRBJ2-2 NA TRBD1 TRBV7-9
TGTGCCAGCAGTTATCTAGCGGGAGAGACCCAGTACTTC CASSYLAGETQYF TRBJ2-5 NA TRBD2 TRBV6-6
TGCGCCAGCAGCCGGGGGGGACAGATGAACACTGAAGCTTTCTTT CASSRGGQMNTEAFF TRBJ1-1 NA TRBD1 TRBV4-1
TGTGCCAGCAGCCAACAGGCAACCGAGGCTTCTAATGAAAAACTGTTTTTT CASSQQATEASNEKLFF TRBJ1-4 NA NA TRBV4-2
TGTGCCAGCAGCTCCCCAGCGGGAGGAACCTACGAGCAGTACTTC CASSSPAGGTYEQYF TRBJ2-7 NA TRBD2 TRBV4-2
TGTGCCTGGGGCATCCGGGACAGGTCTTCAGATACGCAGTATTTT CAWGIRDRSSDTQYF TRBJ2-3 NA TRBD1 TRBV30
TGTGCCAGCAGCCCCCGGGCGGTACACAATGAGCAGTTCTTC CASSPRAVHNEQFF TRBJ2-1 few NA TRBV9
TGTGCCAGCAGCGTAGATGCGGCGCTGACCTACAATGAGCAGTTCTTC CASSVDAALTYNEQFF TRBJ2-1 NA NA TRBV9
TGTGCCAGCAGCTTCACCTATGACAGGGGGCACGCTGAAGCTTTCTTT CASSFTYDRGHAEAFF TRBJ1-1 few TRBD1 TRBV7-2
TGTGCCAGCAGACCCACAGGGGCGGCTCAGCCCCAGCATTTT CASRPTGAAQPQHF TRBJ1-5 few TRBD1 TRBV6-5
TGTGCCAGCAGCCCTGGACTAGCGGGAGCAAATGAGCAGTTCTTC CASSPGLAGANEQFF TRBJ2-1 NA TRBD2 TRBV5-4
TGTGCCAGCAGCTTCCGGGACACCGGACCCTACGAGCAGTACTTC CASSFRDTGPYEQYF TRBJ2-7 NA NA TRBV6-6